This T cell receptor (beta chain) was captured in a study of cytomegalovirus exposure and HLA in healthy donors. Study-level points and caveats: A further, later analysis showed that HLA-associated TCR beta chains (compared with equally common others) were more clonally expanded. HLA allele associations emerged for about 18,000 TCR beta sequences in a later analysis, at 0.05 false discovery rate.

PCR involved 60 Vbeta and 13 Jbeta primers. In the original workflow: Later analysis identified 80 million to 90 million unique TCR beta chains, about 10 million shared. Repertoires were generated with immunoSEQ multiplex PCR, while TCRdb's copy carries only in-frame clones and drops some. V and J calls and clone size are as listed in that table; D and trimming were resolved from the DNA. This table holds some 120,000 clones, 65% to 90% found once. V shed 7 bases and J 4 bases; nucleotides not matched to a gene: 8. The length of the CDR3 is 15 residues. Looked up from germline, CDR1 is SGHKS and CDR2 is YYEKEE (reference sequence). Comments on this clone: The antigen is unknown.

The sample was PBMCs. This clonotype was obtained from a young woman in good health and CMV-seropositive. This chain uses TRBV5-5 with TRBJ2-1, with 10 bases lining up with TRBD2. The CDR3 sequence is CASGRIAGGYNEQFF. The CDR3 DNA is TGTGCCAGCGGGAGGATAGCGGGGGGTTACAATGAGCAGTTCTTC. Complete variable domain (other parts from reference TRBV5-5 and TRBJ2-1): DAGVTQSPTHLIKTRGQQVTLRCSPISGHKSVSWYQQVLGQGPQFIFQYYEKEERGRGNFPDRFSARQFPNYSSELNVNALLLGDSALYLCASGRIAGGYNEQFFGPGTRLTVL.